Given below is one TCR beta chain in context. Sequencing was performed with immunoSEQ multiplex PCR; in TCRdb, only in-frame clones are kept and a portion is missing. Here the sample spans some 190,000 clones, more than 75% being singletons. The data were obtained in a study of blood T cell repertoires in COVID-19. The CDR3 length is 15 residues. V lost 0 bases to trimming and J lost 4 bases; unmatched junction nucleotides: 5. Germline loops: CDR1 SGHRS, CDR2 YFSETQ. V gene TRBV5-1 combines with J gene TRBJ1-1; 8 bases are shared with TRBD1. Material for sequencing was PBMCs or T cells enriched from blood (not recorded which). This TCR was sampled from a man aged 55 to 69 who had been exposed to COVID-19. CDR3 DNA: TGCGCCAGCAGCTTGGTTCAGGGGGCAGGCACTGAAGCTTTCTTT. Protein sequence: CASSLVQGAGTEAFF.